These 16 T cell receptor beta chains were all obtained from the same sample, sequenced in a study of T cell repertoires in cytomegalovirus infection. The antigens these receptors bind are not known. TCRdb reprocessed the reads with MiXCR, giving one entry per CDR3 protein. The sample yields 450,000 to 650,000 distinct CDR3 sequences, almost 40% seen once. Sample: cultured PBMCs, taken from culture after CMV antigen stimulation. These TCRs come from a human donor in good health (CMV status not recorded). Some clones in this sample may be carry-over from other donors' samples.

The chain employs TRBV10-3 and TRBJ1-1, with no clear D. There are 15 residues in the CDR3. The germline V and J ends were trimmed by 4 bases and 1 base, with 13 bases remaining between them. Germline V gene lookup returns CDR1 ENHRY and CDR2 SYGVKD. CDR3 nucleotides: TGTGCCATCAGTGGGGAGGGCAGTCGGAACACTGAAGCTTTCTTT. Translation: CAISGEGSRNTEAFF.

The CDR3 region has the DNA TGTGCCAGCAGCCCCGGCAGGGGGTACGAGCAGTACTTC. Amino acids: CASSPGRGYEQYF. This chain uses TRBV11-2 with TRBJ2-7, with 7 bases matching TRBD1. This CDR3 has 13 amino acids. The ends lost 5 bases at V and 4 bases at J; junction bases unmatched: 5. Germline loops: CDR1 SGHAT, CDR2 FQNNGV.

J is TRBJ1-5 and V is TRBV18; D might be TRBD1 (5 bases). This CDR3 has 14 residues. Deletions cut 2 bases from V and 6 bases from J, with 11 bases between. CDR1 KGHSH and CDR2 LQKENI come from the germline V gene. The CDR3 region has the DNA TGTGCCAGCTCACCAGGGGCAGGGTCTCAGCCCCAGCATTTT. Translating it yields CASSPGAGSQPQHF.

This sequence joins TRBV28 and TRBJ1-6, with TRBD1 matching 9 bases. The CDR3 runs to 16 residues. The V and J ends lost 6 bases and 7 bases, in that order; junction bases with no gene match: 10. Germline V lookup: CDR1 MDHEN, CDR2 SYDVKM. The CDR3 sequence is CASSPPRGTGNSPLHF. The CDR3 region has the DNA TGTGCCAGCAGCCCCCCCAGAGGGACAGGGAATTCACCCCTCCACTTT.

The CDR3 region has the DNA TGTGCCAGCACAGGGCACCCGGAGGGGACCCAGTACTTC. Translated: CASTGHPEGTQYF. The rearrangement joins TRBV6-2 or TRBV6-3 to TRBJ2-5; tentatively, D is TRBD2 (6 bases). CDR1 is MNHEY, CDR2 SVGEGT, per germline. Between the trimmed V and J ends, which lost 7 bases and 7 bases, there was a span of 16 bases. This CDR3 spans 13 amino acids.

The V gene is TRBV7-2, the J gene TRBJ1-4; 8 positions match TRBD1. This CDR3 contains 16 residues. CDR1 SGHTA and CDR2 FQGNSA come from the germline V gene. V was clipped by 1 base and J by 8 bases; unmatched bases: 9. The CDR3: CASSLDGGQVTEKLFF. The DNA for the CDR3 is TGTGCCAGCAGCTTAGACGGGGGACAGGTTACAGAAAAACTGTTTTTT.

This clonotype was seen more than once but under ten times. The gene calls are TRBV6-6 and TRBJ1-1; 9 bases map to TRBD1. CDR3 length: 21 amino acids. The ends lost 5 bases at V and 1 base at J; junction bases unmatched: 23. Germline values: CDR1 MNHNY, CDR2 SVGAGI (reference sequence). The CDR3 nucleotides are TGTGCCAGCAGTGTTCGGAGTTGGCGTAGCCGACAGGGACAGGGGAACACTGAAGCTTTCTTT. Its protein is CASSVRSWRSRQGQGNTEAFF.

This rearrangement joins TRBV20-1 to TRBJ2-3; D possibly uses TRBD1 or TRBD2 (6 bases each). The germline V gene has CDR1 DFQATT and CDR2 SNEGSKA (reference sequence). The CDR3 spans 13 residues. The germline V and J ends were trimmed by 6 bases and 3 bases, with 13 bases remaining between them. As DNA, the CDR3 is TGCAGTGCCAGCCAGGGGAGGACAGATACGCAGTATTTT. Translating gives CSASQGRTDTQYF.

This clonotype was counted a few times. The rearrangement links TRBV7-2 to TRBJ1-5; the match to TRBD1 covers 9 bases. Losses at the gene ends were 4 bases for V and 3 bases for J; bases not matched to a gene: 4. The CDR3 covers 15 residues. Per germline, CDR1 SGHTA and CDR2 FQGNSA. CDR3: CASSWGTGNNQPQHF. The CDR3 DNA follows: TGTGCCAGCAGCTGGGGGACAGGGAACAATCAGCCCCAGCATTTT.

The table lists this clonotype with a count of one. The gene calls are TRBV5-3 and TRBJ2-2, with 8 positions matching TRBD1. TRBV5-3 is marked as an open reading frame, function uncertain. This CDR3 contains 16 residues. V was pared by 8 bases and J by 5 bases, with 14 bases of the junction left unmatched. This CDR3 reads CASSQMGQGATGELFF. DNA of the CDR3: TGTGCCAGCAGCCAGATGGGTCAGGGGGCGACCGGGGAGCTGTTTTTT.

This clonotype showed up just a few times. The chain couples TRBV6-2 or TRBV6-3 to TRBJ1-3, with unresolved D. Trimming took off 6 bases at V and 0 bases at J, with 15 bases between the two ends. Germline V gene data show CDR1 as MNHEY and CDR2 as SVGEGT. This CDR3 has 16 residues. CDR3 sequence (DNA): TGTGCCAGCAGGACGGCGAGGACCAGCTCTGGAAACACCATATATTTT. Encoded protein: CASRTARTSSGNTIYF.

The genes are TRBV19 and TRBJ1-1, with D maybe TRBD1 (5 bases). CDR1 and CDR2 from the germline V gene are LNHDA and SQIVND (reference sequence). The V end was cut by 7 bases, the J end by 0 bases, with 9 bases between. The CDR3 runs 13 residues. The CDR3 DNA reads TGTGCCAGTATCCCGGGGCTGAACACTGAAGCTTTCTTT. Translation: CASIPGLNTEAFF. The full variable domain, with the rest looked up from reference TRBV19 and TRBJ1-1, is DGGITQSPKYLFRKEGQNVTLSCEQNLNHDAMYWYRQDPGQGLRLIYYSQIVNDFQKGDIAEGYSVSREKKESFPLTVTSAQKNPTAFYLCASIPGLNTEAFFGQGTRLTVV.

The CDR3 region has the DNA TGTGCCAGCAGCTTATGGACAGGGTACTACGAGCAGTACTTC. Residues: CASSLWTGYYEQYF. The rearrangement joins TRBV11-2 to TRBJ2-7; 8 nucleotides line up with TRBD1. V gave up 2 bases and J gave up 3 bases; unmatched junction bases: 3. The CDR3 totals 14 residues. The germline V gene encodes CDR1 SGHAT and CDR2 FQNNGV.

Written as DNA, the CDR3 is TGTGCCAGCAGTTTACCCCCCTATCCGGCTTTCTTT. Translated: CASSLPPYPAFF. This rearrangement joins TRBV12-3 or TRBV12-4 to TRBJ1-1, with unresolved D. The CDR3 length is 12 residues. V lost 2 bases to trimming and J lost 11 bases, with 12 bases between them.

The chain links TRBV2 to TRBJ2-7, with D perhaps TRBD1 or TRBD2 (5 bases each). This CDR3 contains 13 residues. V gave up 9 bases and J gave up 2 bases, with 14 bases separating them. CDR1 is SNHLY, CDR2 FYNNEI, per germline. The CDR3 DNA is TGTGCCAGTGGGACCAAGTACCCCTACGAGCAGTACTTC. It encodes CASGTKYPYEQYF.

The CDR3 loop is CASRRPSVTSEETQYF. CDR3 DNA sequence: TGTGCCAGCCGTCGGCCCTCGGTTACGTCTGAAGAGACCCAGTACTTC. This chain connects TRBV2 to TRBJ2-5; D not resolved. This CDR3 spans 16 amino acids. Trimming shortened V by 8 bases and J by 3 bases, and 22 bases separated the two germline ends. Germline lookup yields CDR1 SNHLY and CDR2 FYNNEI.